These T cell receptor beta chains were read from a single sample in a study of regulatory T cells in long-lasting Graves disease. From the multiplex PCR reads, TCRdb called clonotypes with MiXCR, one entry per CDR3 protein. The data show hundreds of thousands of distinct CDR3 sequences, with about 16% seen just once and 15% to 20% held by the top ten. The sample also formed part of further work on T cells in Graves' hyperthyroidism and ophthalmopathy.

Material: peripheral blood mononuclear cells (PBMCs), obtained at new diagnosis, from a patient treated with antithyroid drugs. The receptor source for this set is a woman aged 25-40 years with Graves disease. The conserved cysteine and the conserved F or W are not part of the CDR3 here. Clone size, where shown, is once, few, many, or a class for clones that have expanded.

>TRBV5-1|few|TRBJ2-1
ASTLSSSAYMNEQF
>TRBV11-2|few|TRBJ2-1
ASSLGGSGGNEQF
>TRBV24-1|many|TRBJ2-7
ATSDPGTGVQY
>TRBV2|many|TRBJ2-5
ASSDAETQY
>TRBV14|.|TRBJ2-2
ASSRQRPNTGELF
>TRBV20-1|.|TRBJ2-7
SASPVDRNAYEQY
>TRBV28|few|TRBJ1-2
ASSSLPMNDGYT
>TRBV7-9|many|TRBJ1-2
ASSFEGLGNYGYT
>TRBV27|many|TRBJ1-2
ASSTGAANYGYT
>TRBV4-1|few|TRBJ1-5
ASSQTAGQPQH
>TRBV3-1|.|TRBJ1-1
ASSQARKGQMAEAF
>TRBV6-1|many|TRBJ2-7
ASSPRDPGSYEQY
>TRBV6-1|few|TRBJ2-7
ASRTLDSFYEQY
>TRBV5-6|.|TRBJ1-4
ASSSGEWSEKLF
>TRBV19|.|TRBJ2-1
ASSISGSHNNEQF
>TRBV14|.|TRBJ1-4
ASSHVGYGEKLF
>TRBV5-4|.|TRBJ2-2
ASSLVVDGELF
>TRBV19|.|TRBJ2-5
ASSISPETQY
>TRBV20-1|many|TRBJ2-1
SASLAGVNEQF
>TRBV6-1|few|TRBJ2-2
ASSEGGVGWPISGELF
>TRBV11-2|many|TRBJ2-3
ASSLSGERTDTQY
>TRBV12-3/TRBV12-4|.|TRBJ2-7
ASSTENYEQY
>TRBV10-3|few|TRBJ2-2
AINGLDGTTGELF
>TRBV11-1|many|TRBJ2-3
ASSLGGLAGADTQY
>TRBV6-1|.|TRBJ2-7
ASRTSGSKYEQY
>TRBV7-2|many|TRBJ2-3
ASSLDWGPTDTQY
>TRBV6-1|few|TRBJ2-1
ASSGRTDNEQF
>TRBV2|many|TRBJ2-1
ASSETSMEQF
>TRBV28|many|TRBJ2-7
ASSYHSGSTYEQY
>TRBV9|few|TRBJ2-7
ASSPRRATYEQY
>TRBV15|few|TRBJ1-6
ATSRAQGGLSPLH
>TRBV29-1|many|TRBJ1-1
SVCTLNTEAF
>TRBV18|many|TRBJ2-3
ASSPQGLGKTDTQY
>TRBV7-2|many|TRBJ2-1
ASSLEASGNEQF
>TRBV5-8|.|TRBJ2-3
ASSLAPAMGTDTQY
>TRBV5-1|.|TRBJ2-5
ASSWEGQPEETQY
>TRBV28|many|TRBJ2-7
ASRREPYEQY
>TRBV14|few|TRBJ1-2
ASSHLSLLYT
>TRBV3-1|many|TRBJ2-2
ASSPGASGELF
>TRBV28|many|TRBJ2-7
ASFSPGPSYEQY
>TRBV28|.|TRBJ2-6
ASSLWADPKHSGANVLT
>TRBV5-1|few|TRBJ2-7
ASSAKGSEQY
>TRBV28|many|TRBJ2-7
ASSYHREPYEQY
>TRBV28|.|TRBJ1-2
ASSLIAPSGYT
>TRBV25-1|few|TRBJ1-3
ASSELSGNSGNTIY
>TRBV20-1|.|TRBJ2-7
SAPTVFVGKQY
>TRBV25-1|.|TRBJ2-4
ASSQPTGAKNIQY
>TRBV20-1|.|TRBJ2-2
SAALVNTGELF